Reported below is one T cell receptor beta chain. The antigen is unknown. Primers included in the PCR were 60 Vbeta and 13 Jbeta primers. TCRdb's copy holds only in-frame clones and misses some; the assay was immunoSEQ multiplex PCR. Its table records under 200,000 clones. The data were taken from a study of cytomegalovirus exposure and HLA in healthy donors. The study, taken as a whole, reports: Most observed TCR sequences were rare, whereas some public TCRs were detected in many donors. CMV serostatus was the only immune exposure information that was available.

The CDR3 sequence is 16 residues long. Between the trimmed V and J ends, which lost 0 bases and 0 bases, there was a span of 11 bases. CDR1 and CDR2 from the germline V gene are SGHRS and YFSETQ. The TCR sequence derives from a man younger than 40 in good health and CMV-seronegative. Source material: PBMCs. This chain links TRBV5-1 with TRBJ2-3, with D uncertain. The CDR3 nucleotides are TGCGCCAGCAGCTTGGCCAGTGACTCTAGCACAGATACGCAGTATTTT. Amino acid sequence: CASSLASDSSTDTQYF.